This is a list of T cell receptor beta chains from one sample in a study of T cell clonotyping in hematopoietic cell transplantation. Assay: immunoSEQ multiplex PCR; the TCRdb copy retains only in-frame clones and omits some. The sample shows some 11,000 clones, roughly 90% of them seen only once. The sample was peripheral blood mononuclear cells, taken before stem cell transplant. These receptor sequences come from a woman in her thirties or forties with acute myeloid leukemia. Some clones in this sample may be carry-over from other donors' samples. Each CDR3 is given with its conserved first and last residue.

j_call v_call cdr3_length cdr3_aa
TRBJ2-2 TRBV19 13 CASSTDSHGELFF
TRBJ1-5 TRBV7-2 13 CASSLWGNQPQHF
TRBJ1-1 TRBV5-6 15 CASSEVPGGNTEAFF
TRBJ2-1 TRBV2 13 CASRGTGDNEQFF
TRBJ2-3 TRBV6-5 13 CASKTSLTDTQYF
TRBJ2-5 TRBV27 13 CASSPQGQETQYF
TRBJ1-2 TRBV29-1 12 CSVGDRDYGYTF
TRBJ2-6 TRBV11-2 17 CASSARRLGSGANVLTF
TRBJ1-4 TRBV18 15 CASSISRGPNEKLFF
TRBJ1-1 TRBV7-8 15 CASSPQGALNTEAFF
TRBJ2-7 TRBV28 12 CASRGFAYEQYF
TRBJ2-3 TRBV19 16 CASRAPLRGTTDTQYF
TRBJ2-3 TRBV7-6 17 CASSFRWEGQFSDTQYF
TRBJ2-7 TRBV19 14 CASSISGLPYEQYF
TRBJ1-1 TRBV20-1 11 CSASFGAEAFF
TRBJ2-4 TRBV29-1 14 CSVEAGIAKNIQYF
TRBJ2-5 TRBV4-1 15 CASSQVLGPQETQYF
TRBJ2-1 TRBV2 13 CASGGWRDNEQFF
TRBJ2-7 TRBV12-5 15 CASGPIAGALYEQYF
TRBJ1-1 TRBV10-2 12 CAARLTDTEAFF
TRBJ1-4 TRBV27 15 CASSLLGQGNEKLFF
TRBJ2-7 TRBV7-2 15 CASSLFGPSTYEQYF
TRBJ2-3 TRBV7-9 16 CASSLLADPRTDTQYF
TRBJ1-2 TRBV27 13 CASRRQANYGYTF
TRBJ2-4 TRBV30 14 CAWSETSGRNIQYF
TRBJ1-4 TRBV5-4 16 CASSLGQGRSYEKLFF
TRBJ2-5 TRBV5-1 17 CASSFSPATHRQETQYF
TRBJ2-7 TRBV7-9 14 CASSFGSGKYEQYF
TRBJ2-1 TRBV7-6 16 CASRQLAGGPLNEQFF